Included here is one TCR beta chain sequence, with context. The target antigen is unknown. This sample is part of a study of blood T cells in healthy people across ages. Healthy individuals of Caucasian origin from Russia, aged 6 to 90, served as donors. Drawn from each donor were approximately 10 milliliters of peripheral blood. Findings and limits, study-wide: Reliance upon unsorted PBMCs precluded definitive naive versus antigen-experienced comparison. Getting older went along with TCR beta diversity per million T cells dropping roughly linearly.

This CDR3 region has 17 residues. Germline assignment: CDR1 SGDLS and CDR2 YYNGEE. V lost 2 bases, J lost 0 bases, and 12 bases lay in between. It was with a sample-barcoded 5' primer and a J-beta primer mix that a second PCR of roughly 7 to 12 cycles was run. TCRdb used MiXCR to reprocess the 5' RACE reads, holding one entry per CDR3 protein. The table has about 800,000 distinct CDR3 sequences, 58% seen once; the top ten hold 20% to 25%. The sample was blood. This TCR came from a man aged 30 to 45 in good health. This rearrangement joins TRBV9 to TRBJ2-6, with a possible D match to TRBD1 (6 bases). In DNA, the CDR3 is TGTGCCAGCAGCGTTGGGGGCTCAAACTCTGGGGCCAACGTCCTGACTTTC. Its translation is CASSVGGSNSGANVLTF.